The TCR beta chain described here comes from a study of shared clonotypes between healthy human individuals. Regarding the study as a whole: An anticipated effect of sequencing depth on clonotype sharing among donors was recognized.

About this clone itself: No antigen is known for it.

What was sequenced on ten immunoSEQ deep assay plates was unsorted PBMC DNA. Data came from immunoSEQ multiplex PCR; TCRdb stores just in-frame clones and leaves some out. The sample lists some 530,000 clones, 78% occurring once. The sequence derives from a middle-aged woman in good health. Some clones in this sample may be carry-over from other donors' samples. The sequenced sample was PBMCs.

The CDR3 DNA reads as TGTGCCAGCAGAAACGGCGGGGTTAGCCACGAGCAGTACTTC. Protein sequence: CASRNGGVSHEQYF. The chain links TRBV6-6 to TRBJ2-7, with a tentative D call TRBD2 (6 bases). Germline V lookup: CDR1 MNHNY, CDR2 SVGAGI (reference sequence). The ends were cut back, 6 bases at V and 5 bases at J, with 17 bases in the middle. This CDR3 has 14 residues.